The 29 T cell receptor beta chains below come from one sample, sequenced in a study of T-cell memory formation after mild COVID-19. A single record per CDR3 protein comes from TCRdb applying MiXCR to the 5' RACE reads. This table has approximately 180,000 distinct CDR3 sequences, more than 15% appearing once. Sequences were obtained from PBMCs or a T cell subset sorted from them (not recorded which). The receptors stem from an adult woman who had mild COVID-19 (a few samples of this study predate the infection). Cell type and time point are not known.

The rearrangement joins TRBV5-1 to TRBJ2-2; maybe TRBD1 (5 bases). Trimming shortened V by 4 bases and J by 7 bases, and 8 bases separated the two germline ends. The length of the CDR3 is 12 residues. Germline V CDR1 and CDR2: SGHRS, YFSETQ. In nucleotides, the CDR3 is TGCGCCAGCAGCAGGACAAACGGGGAGCTGTTTTTT. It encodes CASSRTNGELFF.

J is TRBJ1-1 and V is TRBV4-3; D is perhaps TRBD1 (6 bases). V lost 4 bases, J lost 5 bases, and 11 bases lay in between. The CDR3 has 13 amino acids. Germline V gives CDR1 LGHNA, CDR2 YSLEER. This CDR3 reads CASSRAQGTEAFF. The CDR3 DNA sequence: TGCGCCAGCAGCCGGGCGCAGGGGACTGAAGCTTTCTTT.

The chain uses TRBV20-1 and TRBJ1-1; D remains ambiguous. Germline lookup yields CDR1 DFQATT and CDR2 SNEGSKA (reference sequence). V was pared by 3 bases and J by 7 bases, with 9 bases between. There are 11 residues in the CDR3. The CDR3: CSASPLLEAFF. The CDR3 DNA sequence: TGCAGTGCTAGCCCGCTACTTGAAGCTTTCTTT.

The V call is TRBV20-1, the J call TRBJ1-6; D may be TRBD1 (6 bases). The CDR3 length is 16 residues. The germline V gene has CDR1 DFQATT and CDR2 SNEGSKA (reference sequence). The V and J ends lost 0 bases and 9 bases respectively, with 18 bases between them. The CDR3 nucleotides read TGCAGTGCTAGAGACGACGGCAGGGGCTTTAGTTCACCCCTCCACTTT. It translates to CSARDDGRGFSSPLHF.

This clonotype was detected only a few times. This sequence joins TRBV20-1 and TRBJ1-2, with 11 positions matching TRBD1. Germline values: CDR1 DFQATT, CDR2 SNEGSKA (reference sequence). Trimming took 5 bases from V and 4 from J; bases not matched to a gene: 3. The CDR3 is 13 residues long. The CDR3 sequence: CSARDRGVYGYTF. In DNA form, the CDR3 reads TGCAGTGCTCGGGACAGGGGGGTCTATGGCTACACCTTC.

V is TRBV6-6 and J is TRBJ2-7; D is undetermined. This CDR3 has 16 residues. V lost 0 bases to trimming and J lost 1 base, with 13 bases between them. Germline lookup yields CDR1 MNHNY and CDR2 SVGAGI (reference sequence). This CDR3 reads CASSYSTLERSYEQYF. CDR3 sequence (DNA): TGTGCCAGCAGTTACTCGACTCTTGAGAGATCCTACGAGCAGTACTTC.

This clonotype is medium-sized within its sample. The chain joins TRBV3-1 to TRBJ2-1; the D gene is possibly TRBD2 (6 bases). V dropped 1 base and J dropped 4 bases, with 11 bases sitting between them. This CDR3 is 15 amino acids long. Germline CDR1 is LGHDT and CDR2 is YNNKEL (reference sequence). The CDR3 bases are TGTGCCAGCAGCCAAGGCGGGACTCCTTACAATGAGCAGTTCTTC. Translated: CASSQGGTPYNEQFF.

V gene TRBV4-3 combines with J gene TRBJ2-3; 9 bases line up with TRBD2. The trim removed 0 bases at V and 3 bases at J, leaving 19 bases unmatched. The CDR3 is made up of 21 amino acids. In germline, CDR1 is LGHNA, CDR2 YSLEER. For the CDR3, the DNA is TGCGCCAGCAGCCAAGATACCGTTCTAGGCGGGAGGGCCTCGGGGACAGATACGCAGTATTTT. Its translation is CASSQDTVLGGRASGTDTQYF.

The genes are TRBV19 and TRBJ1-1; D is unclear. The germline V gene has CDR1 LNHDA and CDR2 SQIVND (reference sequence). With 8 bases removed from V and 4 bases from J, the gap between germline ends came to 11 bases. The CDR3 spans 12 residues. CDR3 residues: CASRGRGTEAFF. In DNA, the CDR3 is TGTGCCAGTCGTGGCCGGGGCACTGAAGCTTTCTTT.

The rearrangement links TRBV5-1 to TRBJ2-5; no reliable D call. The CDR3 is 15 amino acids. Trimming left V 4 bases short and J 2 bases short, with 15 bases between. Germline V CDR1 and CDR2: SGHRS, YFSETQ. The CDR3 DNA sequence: TGCGCCAGCAGCCCCCGGACCTGGGGACAAGAGACCCAGTACTTC. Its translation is CASSPRTWGQETQYF.

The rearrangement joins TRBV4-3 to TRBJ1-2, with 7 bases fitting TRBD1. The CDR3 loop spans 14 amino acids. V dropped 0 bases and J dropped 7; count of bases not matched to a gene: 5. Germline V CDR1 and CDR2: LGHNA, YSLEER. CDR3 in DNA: TGCGCCAGCAGCCAAGAAGGGACAGTGCTTGGCTACACCTTC. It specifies CASSQEGTVLGYTF.

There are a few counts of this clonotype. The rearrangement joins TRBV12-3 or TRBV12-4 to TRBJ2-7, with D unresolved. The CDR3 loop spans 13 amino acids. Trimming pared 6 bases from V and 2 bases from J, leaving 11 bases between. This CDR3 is CASSQYQTYEQYF. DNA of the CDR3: TGTGCCAGCAGCCAATACCAGACCTACGAGCAGTACTTC.

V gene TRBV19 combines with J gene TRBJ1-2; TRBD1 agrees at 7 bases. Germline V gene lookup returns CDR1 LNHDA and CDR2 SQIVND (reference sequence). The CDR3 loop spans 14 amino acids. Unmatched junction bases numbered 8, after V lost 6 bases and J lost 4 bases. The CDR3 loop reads CASSITGAGYGYTF. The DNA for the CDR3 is TGTGCCAGTAGCATTACAGGGGCCGGCTATGGCTACACCTTC.

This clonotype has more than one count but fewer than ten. DNA for the CDR3: TGCGCCAGCAGCTTCGGGATGGGTCAAGAGACCCAGTACTTC. Translated: CASSFGMGQETQYF. The genes are TRBV5-1 and TRBJ2-5; possible D gene TRBD2, 5 bases. Germline-derived CDR1 and CDR2 are SGHRS and YFSETQ. Trimming left V 2 bases short and J 2 bases short, with 10 bases between. This CDR3 has 14 residues.

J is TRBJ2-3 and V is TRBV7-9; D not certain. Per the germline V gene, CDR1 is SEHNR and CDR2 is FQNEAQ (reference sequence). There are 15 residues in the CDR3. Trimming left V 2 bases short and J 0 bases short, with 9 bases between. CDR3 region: CASSLMGKSTDTQYF. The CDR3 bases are TGTGCCAGCAGCTTAATGGGAAAGAGCACAGATACGCAGTATTTT.

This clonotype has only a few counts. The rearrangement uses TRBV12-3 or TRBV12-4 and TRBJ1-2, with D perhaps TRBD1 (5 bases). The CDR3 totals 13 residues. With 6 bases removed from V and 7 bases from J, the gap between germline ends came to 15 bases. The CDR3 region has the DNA TGTGCCAGCAGCCCTGGGGGGGGAAGTGGCTACACCTTC. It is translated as CASSPGGGSGYTF.

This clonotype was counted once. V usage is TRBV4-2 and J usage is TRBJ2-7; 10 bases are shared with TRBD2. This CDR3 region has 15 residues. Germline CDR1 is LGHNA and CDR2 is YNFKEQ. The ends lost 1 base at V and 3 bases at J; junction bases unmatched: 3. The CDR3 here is CASSQGSSGGYEQYF. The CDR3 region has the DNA TGTGCCAGCAGCCAAGGCTCTAGCGGGGGCTACGAGCAGTACTTC.

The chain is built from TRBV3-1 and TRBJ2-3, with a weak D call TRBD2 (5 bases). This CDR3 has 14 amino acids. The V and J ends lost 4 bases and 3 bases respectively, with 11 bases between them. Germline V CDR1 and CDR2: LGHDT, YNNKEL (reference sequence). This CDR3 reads CASSPGLLTDTQYF. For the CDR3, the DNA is TGTGCCAGCAGCCCCGGACTCTTGACAGATACGCAGTATTTT.

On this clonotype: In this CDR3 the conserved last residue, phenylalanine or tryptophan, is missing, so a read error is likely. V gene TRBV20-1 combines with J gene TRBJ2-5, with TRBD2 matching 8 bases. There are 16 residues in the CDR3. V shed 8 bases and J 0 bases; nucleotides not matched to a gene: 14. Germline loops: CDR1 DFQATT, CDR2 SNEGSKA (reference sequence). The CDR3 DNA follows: TGCAGTCCGTATGGGGGTAGCGGGACGTACCAAGAGACCCAGTACTTA. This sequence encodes CSPYGGSGTYQETQYL.

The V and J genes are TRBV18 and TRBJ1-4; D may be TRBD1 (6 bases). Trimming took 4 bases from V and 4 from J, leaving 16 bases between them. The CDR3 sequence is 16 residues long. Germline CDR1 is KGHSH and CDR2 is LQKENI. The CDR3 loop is CASSLTTGGVNEKLFF. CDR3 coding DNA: TGTGCCAGCTCACTCACGACCGGGGGCGTTAATGAAAAACTGTTTTTT.

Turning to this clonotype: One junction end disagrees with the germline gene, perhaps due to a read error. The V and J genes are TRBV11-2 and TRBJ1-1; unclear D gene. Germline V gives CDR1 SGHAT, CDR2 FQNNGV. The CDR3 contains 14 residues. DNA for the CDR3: TGTGCCAGCAGCTTAAAGGGAATGAACACTGAAGCTCTCTTT. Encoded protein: CASSLKGMNTEALF.

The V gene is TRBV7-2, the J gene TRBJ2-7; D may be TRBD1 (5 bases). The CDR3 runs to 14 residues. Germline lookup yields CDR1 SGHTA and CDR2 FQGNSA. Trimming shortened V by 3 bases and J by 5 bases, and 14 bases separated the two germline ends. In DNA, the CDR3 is TGTGCCAGCAGCTTGAGCCAGGGCGTCGACGAGCAGTACTTC. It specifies CASSLSQGVDEQYF.

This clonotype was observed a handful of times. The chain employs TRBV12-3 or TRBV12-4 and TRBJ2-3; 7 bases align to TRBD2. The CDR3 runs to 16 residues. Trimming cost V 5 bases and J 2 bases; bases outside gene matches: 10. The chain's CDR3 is CASSPGGLFFTDTQYF. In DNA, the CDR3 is TGTGCCAGCAGTCCGGGGGGACTCTTTTTCACAGATACGCAGTATTTT.

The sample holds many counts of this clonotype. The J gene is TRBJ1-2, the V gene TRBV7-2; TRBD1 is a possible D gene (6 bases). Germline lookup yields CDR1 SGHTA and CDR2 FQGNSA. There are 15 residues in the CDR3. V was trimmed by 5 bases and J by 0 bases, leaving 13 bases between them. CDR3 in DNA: TGTGCCAGCAGCCCACAGACAGGCCCTAACTATGGCTACACCTTC. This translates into CASSPQTGPNYGYTF.

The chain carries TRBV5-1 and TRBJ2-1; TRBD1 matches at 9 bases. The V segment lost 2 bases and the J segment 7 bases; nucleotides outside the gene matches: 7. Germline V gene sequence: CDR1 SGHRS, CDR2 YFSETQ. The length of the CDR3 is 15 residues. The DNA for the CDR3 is TGCGCCAGCAGCTTTGGGGACAGGGATGGAAATGAGCAGTTCTTC. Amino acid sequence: CASSFGDRDGNEQFF.

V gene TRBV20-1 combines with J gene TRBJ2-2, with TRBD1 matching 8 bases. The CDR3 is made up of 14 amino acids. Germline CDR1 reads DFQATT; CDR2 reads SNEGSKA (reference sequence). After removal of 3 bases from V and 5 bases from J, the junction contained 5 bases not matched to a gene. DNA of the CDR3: TGCAGTGCTAGTTGGACAGGGATGACCGGGGAGCTGTTTTTT. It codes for CSASWTGMTGELFF.

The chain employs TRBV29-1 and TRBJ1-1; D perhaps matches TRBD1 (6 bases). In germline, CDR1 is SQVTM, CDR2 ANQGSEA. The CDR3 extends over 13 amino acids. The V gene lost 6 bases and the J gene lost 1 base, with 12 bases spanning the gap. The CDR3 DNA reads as TGCAGCGTGACCGGACAGCAGAACACTGAAGCTTTCTTT. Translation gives CSVTGQQNTEAFF.

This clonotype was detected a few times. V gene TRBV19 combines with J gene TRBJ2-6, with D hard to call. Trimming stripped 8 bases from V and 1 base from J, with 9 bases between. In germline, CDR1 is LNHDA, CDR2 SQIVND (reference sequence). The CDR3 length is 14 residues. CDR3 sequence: CASLVTSGANVLTF. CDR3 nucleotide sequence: TGTGCCAGTTTGGTGACGTCTGGGGCCAACGTCCTGACTTTC.

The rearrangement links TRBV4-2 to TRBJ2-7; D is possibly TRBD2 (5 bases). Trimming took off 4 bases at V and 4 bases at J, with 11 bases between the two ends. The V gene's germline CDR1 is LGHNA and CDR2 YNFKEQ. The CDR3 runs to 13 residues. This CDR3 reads CASSPGDLYEQYF. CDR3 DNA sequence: TGTGCCAGCAGCCCCGGGGATCTTTACGAGCAGTACTTC.